This TCR beta chain was obtained from a study of T cell responses to AZD1222 COVID-19 vaccine. Study-wide results and limits: There were vaccine-associated CD4 TCRs across spike, dominant at 160-218 and 743-854. Reports indicate that nearly half of spike-specific TCRs are directed at unmutated variant regions. Compared with day 0, the breadth and depth of the Spike-specific TCR repertoire rose significantly after two doses of AZD1222. Donors skewed white British and female; clonal diversity was possibly underestimated.

CDR1 and CDR2 (germline): MNHNS, SASEGT. The CDR3 spans 14 residues. V lost 3 bases, J lost 4 bases, and 12 bases lay in between. A note on this clone: Its antigen is undetermined.

Method: immunoSEQ multiplex PCR; TCRdb's copy keeps in-frame clones and lacks some. The table includes 100,000 to 150,000 clones, around 90% detected once. The genes are TRBV6-1 and TRBJ1-1; D is possibly TRBD1 (5 bases). The sequenced sample was peripheral blood, obtained on day 0 of MenACWY control vaccination. The receptor was isolated from an adult in good health. The CDR3 region is CASSDRVGVTEAFF. The CDR3 DNA reads as TGTGCCAGCAGTGACAGGGTCGGAGTCACTGAAGCTTTCTTT.